Listed below are T cell receptor beta chains from one sample, sequenced in a study of T cells in Graves' hyperthyroidism and ophthalmopathy. TCRdb fed the multiplex PCR reads into MiXCR, producing one record per CDR3 protein. The sample comprises over 400,000 distinct CDR3 sequences, roughly 22% of which are singletons, and around 50% rests with the top ten. Sequencing used blood. These receptors were taken from a woman in her seventies with Graves' ophthalmopathy. Each CDR3 is given with its conserved first and last residue. D genes are given only for firm matches. Size is stated for part of the rows, as once, few or many counts, or as a class when the clone is expanded.

TRBV20-1,-,-,TRBJ2-2,CSARRSENTGELFF,TGCAGTGCTAGACGGAGCGAGAACACCGGGGAGCTGTTTTTT
TRBV19,TRBD2,few,TRBJ2-3,CASSPRTRRAHTDTQYF,TGTGCCAGTAGTCCAAGGACTAGGCGGGCTCACACAGATACGCAGTATTTT
TRBV27,TRBD2,many,TRBJ2-5,CASSSLAGGETQYF,TGTGCCAGCAGTTCCCTGGCGGGGGGAGAGACCCAGTACTTC
TRBV2,TRBD1,-,TRBJ1-5,CASSDGQGGPQHF,TGTGCCAGCAGTGATGGACAGGGCGGACCCCAGCATTTT
TRBV6-1,-,few,TRBJ1-6,CASSSGDTRSPLHF,TGTGCCAGCAGTTCCGGGGACACCCGGTCACCCCTCCACTTT
TRBV24-1,-,-,TRBJ2-3,CATSDPTGTDTQYF,TGTGCCACCAGTGATCCTACAGGGACAGATACGCAGTATTTT
TRBV27,-,few,TRBJ2-7,CASSFEGAYEQYF,TGTGCCAGCAGTTTTGAGGGCGCCTACGAGCAGTACTTC
TRBV7-8,TRBD1,many,TRBJ2-1,CASSGRDRGRNEQFF,TGTGCCAGCAGCGGCCGGGACAGGGGCCGCAATGAGCAGTTCTTC
TRBV3-1,TRBD2,-,TRBJ2-3,CASSQHLTSGEGDTQYF,TGTGCCAGCAGCCAACACCTTACTAGCGGGGAGGGGGATACGCAGTATTTT
TRBV12-3/TRBV12-4,TRBD1,-,TRBJ2-7,CASSPTTGVEQYF,TGTGCCAGCAGTCCAACTACAGGGGTCGAGCAGTACTTC
TRBV30,-,once,TRBJ1-2,CAWSVLGGLEGYTF,TGTGCCTGGAGTGTACTAGGGGGGCTCGAGGGCTACACCTTC